Listed here are 25 T cell receptor beta chains from one sample, sequenced in a study of regulatory T cells in long-lasting Graves disease. Time point: newly diagnosed GD, antithyroid drugs for less than 3 months. Extracted PBMC RNA gave rise to the TCR library. Investigators prepared the TCR beta libraries by applying iRepertoire HTBI primers and Arm-PCR of CDR3 regions. TCRdb passed the multiplex PCR reads through MiXCR, listing each CDR3 protein once. Here the sample spans 350,000 to 550,000 distinct CDR3 sequences, less than 20% being singletons. The same data also went into a second study, on T cells in Graves' hyperthyroidism and ophthalmopathy.

Specimen: peripheral blood mononuclear cells (PBMCs), collected at new diagnosis, from a patient treated with antithyroid drugs. The receptors come from a woman between 18 and 30 years old with Graves disease.

This clonotype occurred a few times. The CDR3 nucleotides are TGTGCCAGTCCCCCTGGAGGCATGACCTACGAGCAGTACTTC. Protein sequence: CASPPGGMTYEQYF. V is TRBV19 and J is TRBJ2-7; a weak D match, TRBD2 (5 bases). The CDR3 is 14 residues long. V was clipped by 8 bases and J by 2 bases, with 16 bases between them. The germline V gene has CDR1 LNHDA and CDR2 SQIVND (reference sequence).

This clonotype was recorded a few times. A much larger clone is a single base away; this may be a read error. This sequence joins TRBV7-9 and TRBJ2-7, with D possibly TRBD1 on 5 matching bases. The germline V gene has CDR1 SEHNR and CDR2 FQNEAQ (reference sequence). This CDR3 has 14 amino acids. This CDR3 reads CASSFGREEYGQYF. The CDR3 nucleotides read TGTGCCAGCAGCTTTGGCAGGGAAGAGTACGGGCAGTACTTC.

On this clonotype itself: A much larger clonotype is one base distant, so this may be a read error. V and J are TRBV12-3 or TRBV12-4 and TRBJ2-5, with D tentatively TRBD2 (5 bases). This CDR3 region has 15 residues. V was cut by 4 bases and J by 11 bases, with 23 bases left in between. The CDR3 DNA reads TGTGCCAGCAGTTCCCGGACGGACTCCTACAATGAGCAGTACTTC. Translating it yields CASSSRTDSYNEQYF.

This chain joins TRBV5-5 and TRBJ1-2, with 7 nucleotides matching TRBD1. The CDR3 covers 14 residues. CDR1 and CDR2 (germline): SGHKS, YYEKEE (reference sequence). V shed 2 bases and J 7 bases; nucleotides not matched to a gene: 8. In DNA form, the CDR3 reads TGTGCCAGCAGCTTAGAAGACAGGGCGGTTGGCTACACCTTC. Translating gives CASSLEDRAVGYTF.

This clonotype has only a few counts. The V and J genes are TRBV4-3 and TRBJ2-1, with D perhaps matching TRBD2 (6 bases). In germline, CDR1 is LGHNA, CDR2 YSLEER. This CDR3 contains 14 residues. V lost 0 bases and J 5 bases, leaving 8 bases between the germline ends. In DNA, the CDR3 is TGCGCCAGCAGCCAAGAGGGGGGAAACAATGAGCAGTTCTTC. It is translated as CASSQEGGNNEQFF.

This clonotype has at least ten counts. The genes are TRBV28 and TRBJ2-3, with 9 nucleotides matching TRBD2. V gave up 2 bases and J gave up 3 bases; unmatched junction bases: 12. This CDR3 has 18 residues. Germline assignment: CDR1 MDHEN and CDR2 SYDVKM. The CDR3 DNA sequence: TGTGCCAGCAGTTTAGGGGGGACTAGCAACCCCTTTACAGATACGCAGTATTTT. Protein: CASSLGGTSNPFTDTQYF.

The chain combines TRBV20-1 with TRBJ2-3, with 10 bases lining up with TRBD1. Germline loops: CDR1 DFQATT, CDR2 SNEGSKA (reference sequence). The CDR3 has 19 residues. V lost 6 bases to trimming and J lost 4 bases; unmatched junction nucleotides: 22. The CDR3 here is CSAPDPRDRGFGVADTQYF. The CDR3, as DNA: TGCAGTGCGCCCGACCCCCGGGACAGGGGATTTGGTGTGGCAGATACGCAGTATTTT.

This clonotype has ten or more counts. V is TRBV29-1 and J is TRBJ2-7, with TRBD1 identical over 8 bases. With 3 bases clipped from V and 6 bases from J, the junction kept 7 bases outside the gene matches. Germline loops: CDR1 SQVTM, CDR2 ANQGSEA. CDR3 size: 13 residues. CDR3 region: CSVEVTGVFEQYF. CDR3 DNA: TGCAGCGTTGAGGTGACAGGGGTCTTCGAGCAGTACTTC.

In this sample, this clonotype turned up many times. The rearrangement uses TRBV20-1 and TRBJ2-1; 9 bases are shared with TRBD2. The CDR3 totals 17 residues. CDR1 DFQATT and CDR2 SNEGSKA come from the germline V gene (reference sequence). The V segment lost 2 bases and the J segment 0 bases; nucleotides outside the gene matches: 8. CDR3 in DNA: TGCAGTGCTAGACGGCTAGCGGGAAAAGACTCCTACAATGAGCAGTTCTTC. Protein: CSARRLAGKDSYNEQFF.

This clonotype occurred a few times. The V and J genes are TRBV19 and TRBJ2-7; the match to TRBD2 covers 8 bases. The CDR3 is 14 amino acids. Germline V gives CDR1 LNHDA, CDR2 SQIVND (reference sequence). The ends lost 5 bases at V and 7 bases at J; junction bases unmatched: 10. CDR3 loop: CASSLASGPSEQYF. The DNA of the CDR3 is TGTGCCAGTAGTTTGGCTAGCGGGCCCTCGGAGCAGTACTTC.

This clonotype has a count of ten or more. The V gene is TRBV15, the J gene TRBJ1-1; D remains ambiguous. V shed 0 bases and J shed 4 bases, with 6 bases lying between them. The germline CDR1 and CDR2 sequences are LNHNV and YYDKDF (reference sequence). This CDR3 has 13 amino acids. CDR3 sequence (DNA): TGTGCCACCAGCAGAGATGGTGGCACTGAAGCTTTCTTT. Protein product: CATSRDGGTEAFF.

This clonotype was recorded at least ten times. The rearrangement uses TRBV20-1 and TRBJ2-3; D ambiguous. The CDR3 extends over 12 amino acids. Per germline, CDR1 DFQATT and CDR2 SNEGSKA (reference sequence). Trimming left V 3 bases short and J 5 bases short, with 9 bases between. The CDR3 region has the DNA TGCAGTGCTAGCCCCCTGGGAGATACGCAGTATTTT. The encoded protein is CSASPLGDTQYF.

This clonotype has ten or more counts. This chain connects TRBV13 to TRBJ2-7; the match to TRBD2 covers 12 bases. After removal of 0 bases from V and 2 bases from J, the junction contained 11 bases not matched to a gene. The germline V gene encodes CDR1 PRHDT and CDR2 FYEKMQ (reference sequence). The CDR3 has 19 residues. In DNA form, the CDR3 reads TGTGCCAGCAGCTTAGGTGGAACTAGCGGGAGGATTCATGCCTACGAGCAGTACTTC. It is translated as CASSLGGTSGRIHAYEQYF. Full variable domain (remainder filled in from reference TRBV13 and TRBJ2-7): AAGVIQSPRHLIKEKRETATLKCYPIPRHDTVYWYQQGPGQDPQFLISFYEKMQSDKGSIPDRFSAQQFSDYHSELNMSSLELGDSALYFCASSLGGTSGRIHAYEQYFGPGTRLTVT.

This clonotype was found many times. This chain connects TRBV28 to TRBJ1-1; 8 bases match TRBD1. The CDR3 contains 16 residues. The germline gives CDR1 MDHEN, CDR2 SYDVKM. V lost 2 bases to trimming and J lost 1 base; unmatched junction nucleotides: 6. CDR3 nucleotides: TGTGCCAGCAGTTTAGATGCCGGGACAGGGAACACTGAAGCTTTCTTT. Encoded protein: CASSLDAGTGNTEAFF.

The gene calls are TRBV7-9 and TRBJ2-5; D may match TRBD1 or TRBD2 (6 bases each). The CDR3 has 15 residues. CDR1 and CDR2 from the germline V gene are SEHNR and FQNEAQ (reference sequence). V was pared by 4 bases and J by 5 bases, with 17 bases between. The CDR3 DNA follows: TGTGCCAGCAGCTCATCCCCGGGGGCCGGGGAGACCCAGTACTTC. This encodes CASSSSPGAGETQYF.

This clonotype occurred many times. The rearrangement uses TRBV20-1 and TRBJ2-3, with 14 positions matching TRBD2. This CDR3 is 13 amino acids long. J was trimmed by 3 bases and V by 7 bases; bases with no gene match: 0. Germline V gene sequence: CDR1 DFQATT, CDR2 SNEGSKA (reference sequence). The chain's CDR3 is CSGTSGRTDTQYF. CDR3 coding DNA: TGCAGTGGGACTAGCGGGAGGACAGATACGCAGTATTTT.

Many counts were recorded for this clonotype. V is TRBV3-1 and J is TRBJ2-7; the D gene is possibly TRBD1 (5 bases). V lost 2 bases to trimming and J lost 3 bases, with 14 bases between them. The CDR3 covers 15 residues. CDR1 and CDR2 (germline): LGHDT, YNNKEL (reference sequence). This chain's CDR3 is CASSQFQTAHYEQYF. The DNA of the CDR3 is TGTGCCAGCAGCCAATTCCAGACAGCTCACTACGAGCAGTACTTC.

This clonotype was seen more than once but under ten times. An end of the junction does not agree with germline; a read error may underlie this. V gene TRBV20-1 combines with J gene TRBJ2-1; D possibly corresponds to TRBD2 (6 bases). Germline CDR1 and CDR2: DFQATT and SNEGSKA (reference sequence). This CDR3 is built from 14 residues. CDR3 coding DNA: TGCAGTGCTACCAACCGACTAGTTTGGAATGAGCAGCTCTTC. Amino acids: CSATNRLVWNEQLF.

This clonotype was picked up many times. The chain combines TRBV20-1 with TRBJ1-2; the match to TRBD1 covers 12 bases. The CDR3 is 15 residues long. The trim removed 3 bases at V and 8 bases at J, leaving 10 bases unmatched. Germline-derived CDR1 and CDR2 are DFQATT and SNEGSKA (reference sequence). The CDR3 DNA follows: TGCAGTGCTAGTTACCGGGACAGGGGGCCGAAGGGCTACACCTTC. It specifies CSASYRDRGPKGYTF.

This clonotype appeared many times. V gene TRBV28 combines with J gene TRBJ2-7; TRBD1 aligns across 8 bases. CDR1 MDHEN and CDR2 SYDVKM come from the germline V gene. V shed 6 bases, J shed 3 bases, and the junction held 10 bases outside the gene matches. This CDR3 is built from 15 residues. This CDR3 is CASRVGGQANYEQYF. In DNA, the CDR3 is TGTGCCAGCAGAGTAGGGGGACAGGCAAACTACGAGCAGTACTTC.

For this clonotype: Being one base from a much bigger clone, this may be a read error. The chain employs TRBV11-2 and TRBJ2-3; no clear D. With the DNA end fitting TRBJ2-7 better, the J assignment may be wrong. Germline V lookup: CDR1 SGHAT, CDR2 FQNNGV. The CDR3 is 16 residues long. CDR3 DNA sequence: TGTGCCAGCAGCTTAAATCGAGGCCGCGGACCGAATGAGCAGTACTTC. Amino acids: CASSLNRGRGPNEQYF.

This clonotype came up a few times. The gene calls are TRBV14 and TRBJ1-2; weak D call: TRBD1 (5 bases). Germline V gene lookup returns CDR1 SGHDN and CDR2 FVKESK. This CDR3 spans 14 amino acids. Trimming took 5 bases from V and 4 from J, leaving 14 bases between them. The chain's CDR3 is CASSSGRILYGYTF. The CDR3 DNA sequence: TGTGCCAGCAGCTCGGGACGGATCCTCTATGGCTACACCTTC.

To note about this clonotype: Just one base apart from a much larger clone, this may be a read error. The gene calls are TRBV4-1 and TRBJ2-1, with TRBD2 matching over 8 bases. V lost 3 bases to trimming and J lost 10 bases; unmatched junction nucleotides: 11. The CDR3 runs 15 residues. Germline assignment: CDR1 MGHRA and CDR2 YSYEKL. CDR3 sequence reads: CASSQGLVNDYEQFF. Written as DNA, the CDR3 is TGCGCCAGCAGCCAGGGACTAGTTAACGACTACGAGCAGTTCTTC.

The chain couples TRBV4-1 to TRBJ2-2; a weak D match, TRBD2 (5 bases). The CDR3 spans 16 residues. Trimming stripped 3 bases from V and 3 bases from J, with 14 bases between. Germline CDR1 and CDR2: MGHRA and YSYEKL. The CDR3 reads CASSHFGGRDTGELFF. In nucleotides, the CDR3 is TGCGCCAGCAGCCATTTTGGTGGGAGAGACACCGGGGAGCTGTTTTTT.

This clonotype was seen at least ten times. V and J are TRBV10-1 and TRBJ2-3; 7 bases agree with TRBD2. Trimming at V came to 8 bases and at J to 2 bases, leaving 7 bases not matched to a gene. This CDR3 contains 14 residues. Germline V CDR1 and CDR2: WNHNN, SYGVQD (reference sequence). As DNA, the CDR3 is TGCGCCAGCGGGGAGGGCAGCCTCACAGATACGCAGTATTTT. It codes for CASGEGSLTDTQYF.